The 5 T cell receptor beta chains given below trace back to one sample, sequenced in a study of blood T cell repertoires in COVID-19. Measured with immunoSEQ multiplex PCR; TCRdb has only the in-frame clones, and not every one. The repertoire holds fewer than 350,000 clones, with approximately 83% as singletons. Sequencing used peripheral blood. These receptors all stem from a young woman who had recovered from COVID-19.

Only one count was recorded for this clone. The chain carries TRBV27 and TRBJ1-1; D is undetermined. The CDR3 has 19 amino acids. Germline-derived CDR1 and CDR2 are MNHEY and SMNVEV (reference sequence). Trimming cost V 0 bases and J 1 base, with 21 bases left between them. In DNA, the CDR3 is TGTGCCAGCAGTTTATCGTTGGTGCGGGTAGGAATTCAGAACACTGAAGCTTTCTTT. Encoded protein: CASSLSLVRVGIQNTEAFF.

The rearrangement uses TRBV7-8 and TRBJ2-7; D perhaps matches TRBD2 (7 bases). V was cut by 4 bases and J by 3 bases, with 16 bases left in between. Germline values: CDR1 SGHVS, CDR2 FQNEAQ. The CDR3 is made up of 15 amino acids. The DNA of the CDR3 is TGTGCCAGCAGCTCAGCAAGGGGGGGGCACTACGAGCAGTACTTC. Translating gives CASSSARGGHYEQYF.

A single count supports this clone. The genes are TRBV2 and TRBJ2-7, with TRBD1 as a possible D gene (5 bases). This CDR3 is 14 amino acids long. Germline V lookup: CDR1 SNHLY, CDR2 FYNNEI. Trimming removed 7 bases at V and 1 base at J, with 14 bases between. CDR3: CASIEGVGSYEQYF. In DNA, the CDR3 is TGTGCCAGCATCGAAGGGGTCGGGTCCTACGAGCAGTACTTC.

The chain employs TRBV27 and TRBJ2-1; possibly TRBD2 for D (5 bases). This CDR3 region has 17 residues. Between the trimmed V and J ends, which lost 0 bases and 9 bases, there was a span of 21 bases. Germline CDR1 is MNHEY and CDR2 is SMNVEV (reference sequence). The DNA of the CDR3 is TGTGCCAGCAGTTTATCTCCTACTAGATATTCTGGGCCTGAGCAGTTCTTC. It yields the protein CASSLSPTRYSGPEQFF.

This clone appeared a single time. CDR3 sequence reads: CATSDFARKNTGELFF. The CDR3 DNA is TGTGCCACCAGTGATTTCGCCAGGAAGAACACCGGGGAGCTGTTTTTT. This sequence joins TRBV24-1 and TRBJ2-2; D gene ambiguous. Germline CDR1 reads KGHDR; CDR2 reads SFDVKD. Trimming left V 1 base short and J 1 base short, with 9 bases between. The CDR3 loop spans 16 amino acids.